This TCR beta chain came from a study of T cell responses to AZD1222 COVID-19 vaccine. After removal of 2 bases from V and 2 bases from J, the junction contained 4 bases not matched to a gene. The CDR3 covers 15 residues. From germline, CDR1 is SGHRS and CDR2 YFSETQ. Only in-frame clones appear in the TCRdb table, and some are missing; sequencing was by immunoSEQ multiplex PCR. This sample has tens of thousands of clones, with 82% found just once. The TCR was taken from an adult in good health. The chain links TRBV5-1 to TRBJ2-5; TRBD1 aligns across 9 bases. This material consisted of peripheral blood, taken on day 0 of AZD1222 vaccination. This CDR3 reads CASSFSDRGQETQYF. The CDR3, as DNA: TGCGCCAGCAGCTTCTCCGACAGGGGGCAAGAGACCCAGTACTTC.